Listed below are T cell receptor beta chains from one sample, sequenced in a study of blood T cell repertoires in COVID-19. Assay: immunoSEQ multiplex PCR; the TCRdb copy retains only in-frame clones and omits some. The sample has 250,000 to 400,000 clones; approximately 88% are singletons. The sequencing input was peripheral blood. The receptors derive from a woman in her 30s with COVID-19, enrolled during active disease. Both conserved end residues are part of each CDR3. D genes are given only for firm matches. Size is omitted from some rows. Given values are once, few, many or a class for expanded clones.

15 TRBJ2-3 NA TRBD2 TRBV7-2 TGTGCCAGCAGTACCTTGGCGGGGGGCACAGATACGCAGTATTTT CASSTLAGGTDTQYF
14 TRBJ1-4 NA NA TRBV19 TGTGCCAGTAGTTTCAAAACCAGGGAAGAAAAACTGTTTTTT CASSFKTREEKLFF
13 TRBJ1-2 once TRBD1 TRBV27 TGTGCCAGCAGCCGGGACAGGGTAGCTGGCTACACCTTC CASSRDRVAGYTF
14 TRBJ1-6 NA TRBD1 TRBV9 TGTGCCAGCAGCGGCCGGGACAGGGACTCACCCCTCCACTTT CASSGRDRDSPLHF
17 TRBJ1-6 NA NA TRBV11-2 TGTGCCAGCAGCTTAAGTCCAGGGACAAAGGGGAATTCACCCCTCCACTTT CASSLSPGTKGNSPLHF
15 TRBJ2-1 NA NA TRBV5-6 TGTGCCAGCAGCCGGGACACCAGTTTCGGGAATGAGCAGTTCTTC CASSRDTSFGNEQFF
17 TRBJ2-2 NA NA TRBV4-1 TGCGCCAGCAGCCAAGGCTGGAGACTGCCTAGGGGTGGGGAGCTGTTTTTT CASSQGWRLPRGGELFF
12 TRBJ1-1 NA NA TRBV25-1 TGTGCCAGCACCCTAGGGAGCGGGTTGGCTTTCTTT CASTLGSGLAFF
16 TRBJ1-4 NA NA TRBV23-1 TGCGCCAGCAGTCAATCGTTGGCAGGGACTAATGAAAAACTGTTTTTT CASSQSLAGTNEKLFF
16 TRBJ2-3 NA NA TRBV7-6 TGTGCCAGCAGCCTCGGCACGGGGTTTAGCACAGATACGCAGTATTTT CASSLGTGFSTDTQYF
17 TRBJ2-2 NA TRBD2 TRBV24-1 TGTGCCACCAGTGACCCCCGTAGCGGGGGGTTCACCGGGGAGCTGTTTTTT CATSDPRSGGFTGELFF
14 TRBJ1-2 once NA TRBV7-9 TGTGCCAGCAGCCCGCAGGGGACTAACTATGGCTACACCTTC CASSPQGTNYGYTF
16 TRBJ1-1 NA NA TRBV19 TGTGCCAGTAGTATATCTTATGCCCCCCTAGCCACTGAAGCTTTCTTT CASSISYAPLATEAFF
14 TRBJ2-5 NA TRBD1 TRBV30 TGTGCCTGGAGTGGTGGCAGGGGGCAGGAGACCCAGTACTTC CAWSGGRGQETQYF
17 TRBJ2-1 NA TRBD2 TRBV5-1 TGCGCCAGCAGCTTGACGTTAGCGGGGAGCTACTACAATGAGCAGTTCTTC CASSLTLAGSYYNEQFF
16 TRBJ2-3 NA TRBD2 TRBV10-3 TGTGCCATCAGTGAGTCTGGGCGGGGGGACACAGATACGCAGTATTTT CAISESGRGDTDTQYF
14 TRBJ2-1 NA TRBD2 TRBV6-2/TRBV6-3 TGTGCCAGCAGTTACGGCGGGGGTTACAATGAGCAGTTCTTC CASSYGGGYNEQFF
18 TRBJ2-2 NA TRBD2 TRBV25-1 TGTGCCAGCAGTACCCTAGCGGGGAGTACCGCGAACACCGGGGAGCTGTTTTTT CASSTLAGSTANTGELFF
11 TRBJ2-3 once NA TRBV28 TGTGCCAGCAGTTCTCGAGATACGCAGTATTTT CASSSRDTQYF
19 TRBJ1-5 NA NA TRBV7-8 TGTGCCAGCAGCTTAGCGTCTGGGGGGGAGCTGGGGATCAATCAGCCCCAGCATTTT CASSLASGGELGINQPQHF
15 TRBJ1-2 NA TRBD1 TRBV27 TGTGCCAGCAGTTTTTTAAACGGGACAGCCTATGGCTACACCTTC CASSFLNGTAYGYTF
14 TRBJ1-5 NA TRBD1 TRBV6-5 TGTGCCAGCAGGAAGGGACAGGGTAATCAGCCCCAGCATTTT CASRKGQGNQPQHF
13 TRBJ1-1 NA NA TRBV27 TGTGCCAGCAGTTTACAGGGGAGCACTGAAGCTTTCTTT CASSLQGSTEAFF
17 TRBJ2-1 NA TRBD2 TRBV3-1/TRBV3-2 TGTGCCAGCAGCCAAGATATTGCTAGCGGGGGCTCGAATGAGCAGTTCTTC CASSQDIASGGSNEQFF
15 TRBJ1-1 NA NA TRBV28 TGTGCCAGCAGTTCCCCCTACCAGGGGTCCACTGAAGCTTTCTTT CASSSPYQGSTEAFF
16 TRBJ2-1 NA TRBD2 TRBV4-1 TGCGCCAGCAGACGTTGGACTAGCGGGGTCTACAATGAGCAGTTCTTC CASRRWTSGVYNEQFF
15 TRBJ1-6 NA TRBD1 TRBV5-1 TGCGCCAGCAGCCTCACAACAGGGGCGACTTCACCCCTCCACTTT CASSLTTGATSPLHF
16 TRBJ2-3 once NA TRBV7-8 TGTGCCAGCAGCTTAGCGGGGGTGGGGGCCACAGATACGCAGTATTTT CASSLAGVGATDTQYF
15 TRBJ2-7 NA NA TRBV7-8 TGTGCCAGCAGCTTAGTGAGGGACACCAGATACGAGCAGTACTTC CASSLVRDTRYEQYF
14 TRBJ1-6 NA NA TRBV11-2 TGTGCCAGCAGCTTGGGCCCTTGGAATTCACCCCTCCACTTT CASSLGPWNSPLHF
14 TRBJ1-2 NA TRBD1 TRBV19 TGTGCCAGTAGCCCAGAGGGACAGACCTATGGCTACACCTTC CASSPEGQTYGYTF
13 TRBJ1-1 NA NA TRBV7-9 TGTGCCAGCAGTCCGACAGGGAACACTGAAGCTTTCTTT CASSPTGNTEAFF
13 TRBJ2-5 few NA TRBV7-9 TGTGCCAGCAGCTTAGGACTCCAAGAGACCCAGTACTTC CASSLGLQETQYF
16 TRBJ2-3 NA TRBD2 TRBV10-3 TGTGCCATCAGTGAGTTCGGCGGGGGGGCCGCAGATACGCAGTATTTT CAISEFGGGAADTQYF
16 TRBJ2-3 NA TRBD2 TRBV5-4 TGTGCCAGCAGCGGAGGGACTAGCGGGGGGGCCACGGCGCAGTATTTT CASSGGTSGGATAQYF
14 TRBJ2-5 NA TRBD2 TRBV7-2 TGTGCCAGCAGCTTAGGCGGGGGCCAAGAGACCCAGTACTTC CASSLGGGQETQYF
18 TRBJ2-5 NA TRBD2 TRBV18 TGTGCCAGCTCACCACCAGGACTTAGCGGGGGTCTCCAAGAGACCCAGTACTTC CASSPPGLSGGLQETQYF
15 TRBJ2-2 NA NA TRBV18 TGTGCCAGCTCACCAGCGTCGGGAGTCTCCGGGGAGCTGTTTTTT CASSPASGVSGELFF
14 TRBJ1-4 NA NA TRBV5-1 TGCGCCAGCAGCTTGGGCAGTTCTAATGAAAAACTGTTTTTT CASSLGSSNEKLFF
15 TRBJ2-2 NA NA TRBV28 TGTGCCAGCAGCCACGCACAGGGCAACACCGGGGAGCTGTTTTTT CASSHAQGNTGELFF
13 TRBJ1-1 NA TRBD1 TRBV30 TGTGCCTGGAGTGCCGGAGGGGGCCCTGAAGCTTTCTTT CAWSAGGGPEAFF
15 TRBJ2-7 NA TRBD1 TRBV6-5 TGTGCCAGCAGTTCTCCGGGACAGACACCCTACGAGCAGTACTTC CASSSPGQTPYEQYF
15 TRBJ2-7 NA TRBD2 TRBV15 TGTGCCACCAGCATATCTAGCGGGGGGTCCTACGAGCAGTACTTC CATSISSGGSYEQYF
14 TRBJ2-2 NA TRBD1 TRBV2 TGTGCCAGCCGTGGACAGGGATACACCGGGGAGCTGTTTTTT CASRGQGYTGELFF
15 TRBJ2-1 once TRBD2 TRBV6-6 TGTGCCAGCAGTCCGACTAGCGGACCCTACAATGAGCAGTTCTTC CASSPTSGPYNEQFF
15 TRBJ2-1 NA NA TRBV6-5 TGTGCCAGCATTTCTCTTTCGGGAACTTACAATGAGCAGTTCTTC CASISLSGTYNEQFF
15 TRBJ2-2 NA TRBD2 TRBV18 TGTGCCAGCTCAGGGACTAGCGGCTACACCGGGGAGCTGTTTTTT CASSGTSGYTGELFF
13 TRBJ1-2 NA TRBD1 TRBV2 TGTGCCAGCAGTGAGGACAGGGATACTGGCTACACCTTC CASSEDRDTGYTF
15 TRBJ1-4 once NA TRBV2 TGTGCCAGCAAGTTCTCCGGGGTCGGGGGTGAAAAACTGTTTTTT CASKFSGVGGEKLFF
15 TRBJ2-3 NA NA TRBV10-3 TGTGCCATCAGTGAGGGGCCCTCTAGCACAGATACGCAGTATTTT CAISEGPSSTDTQYF
13 TRBJ2-7 NA NA TRBV19 TGTGCCAGTAGTAGTTCGGGTGCCTACGAGCAGTACTTC CASSSSGAYEQYF
14 TRBJ1-1 NA NA TRBV19 TGTGCCAGTAGGGCGACCCGGCGGGACACTGAAGCTTTCTTT CASRATRRDTEAFF
13 TRBJ1-2 NA NA TRBV6-5 TGTGCCAGCAGGGGGACAACTAACTATGGCTACACCTTC CASRGTTNYGYTF
14 TRBJ2-1 few NA TRBV6-5 TGTGCCAGCACAAGATCAACTAGAACAGACGAGCAGTTCTTC CASTRSTRTDEQFF
18 TRBJ2-3 NA TRBD1 TRBV7-9 TGTGCCAGCAGTGACAGGGGGCTCTTTCTAACCAGCACAGATACGCAGTATTTT CASSDRGLFLTSTDTQYF
16 TRBJ2-1 NA TRBD2 TRBV2 TGTGCCAGCAGTCCAGCGGGGGGGAAAAATTACAATGAGCAGTTCTTC CASSPAGGKNYNEQFF
12 TRBJ1-1 NA TRBD1 TRBV29-1 TGCAGCGTCGAGACAGGGATCGCTGAAGCTTTCTTT CSVETGIAEAFF
15 TRBJ1-2 once NA TRBV6-5 TGTGCCAGCAGCAACTCCCCCCGGGATGACTATGGCTACACCTTC CASSNSPRDDYGYTF
13 TRBJ2-1 NA NA TRBV5-1 TGCGCCAGCAGCTTGGATCGCGGAAATGAGCAGTTCTTC CASSLDRGNEQFF